The 17 T cell receptor beta chains in this list originate from one sample, sequenced in a study of T cells in Graves' hyperthyroidism and ophthalmopathy. Amplification targeted TCR beta CDR3 regions from RNA transcripts. Carried out on the TCR CDR3, a first-round RT-PCR used the HTBI primer set. TCRdb re-called the multiplex PCR reads through MiXCR, storing one row per CDR3 protein. The profile covers about 380,000 distinct CDR3 sequences, with roughly 14% appearing a single time and around 10% taken by the ten largest. The specimen was blood. These TCRs come from a woman aged 55 to 70 with Graves' hyperthyroidism.

This clonotype was seen ten or more times. This sequence joins TRBV12-3 or TRBV12-4 and TRBJ1-5, with D possibly being TRBD1 (5 bases). The CDR3 contains 15 residues. Trimming shortened V by 7 bases and J by 3 bases, and 16 bases separated the two germline ends. The CDR3 region has the DNA TGTGCCAGCACCCGTGGGGGTTCTCCCAATCAGCCCCAGCATTTT. Its protein product is CASTRGGSPNQPQHF.

This clonotype was seen repeatedly, ten times or more. The chain is built from TRBV27 and TRBJ2-1; 13 positions agree with TRBD2. Trimming removed 2 bases from V and 5 bases from J; junction bases left unmatched: 9. Looked up from germline, CDR1 is MNHEY and CDR2 is SMNVEV (reference sequence). This CDR3 contains 18 residues. The CDR3 reads CASSLIRRLAGGDNEQFF. Written as DNA, the CDR3 is TGTGCCAGCAGTTTAATTCGTCGACTAGCGGGAGGTGACAATGAGCAGTTCTTC.

In its sample, this clonotype was seen many times. The gene calls are TRBV7-6 and TRBJ2-7; D is ambiguous. Germline V gene sequence: CDR1 SGHVS, CDR2 FNYEAQ. This CDR3 is built from 15 residues. The V gene lost 0 bases and the J gene lost 0 bases, with 9 bases spanning the gap. CDR3 amino acids: CASSLAGELSYEQYF. The DNA of the CDR3 is TGTGCCAGCAGCTTAGCTGGAGAACTCTCCTACGAGCAGTACTTC.

The chain uses TRBV7-8 and TRBJ2-1, with TRBD1 as a possible D gene (5 bases). Trimming stripped 0 bases from V and 8 bases from J, with 20 bases between. CDR1 is SGHVS and CDR2 is FQNEAQ in the germline V gene. The CDR3 is made up of 17 amino acids. CDR3 amino acids: CASSLARWQGKVDEQFF. The CDR3 DNA reads TGTGCCAGCAGCTTAGCACGGTGGCAGGGTAAAGTCGATGAGCAGTTCTTC.

V usage is TRBV25-1 and J usage is TRBJ2-1, with D perhaps matching TRBD2 (5 bases). V was pared by 3 bases and J by 4 bases, with 10 bases between. Germline V CDR1 and CDR2: MGHDK, SYGVNS. This CDR3 is built from 14 residues. The CDR3 DNA is TGTGCCAGCAGTGACGACTATATATACAATGAGCAGTTCTTC. Encoded protein: CASSDDYIYNEQFF.

CDR3 sequence: CASSLEQGYYEQYF. The CDR3 DNA reads as TGCGCCAGCAGCTTGGAACAGGGATACTACGAGCAGTACTTC. The V gene is TRBV5-1, the J gene TRBJ2-7, with D perhaps matching TRBD1 (6 bases). Germline V lookup: CDR1 SGHRS, CDR2 YFSETQ. V shed 0 bases and J shed 3 bases, with 10 bases lying between them. CDR3 length: 14 amino acids.

This clonotype was observed many times. This chain connects TRBV24-1 to TRBJ2-3; the match to TRBD2 covers 11 bases. The CDR3 extends over 16 amino acids. Trimming cost V 5 bases and J 5 bases; bases outside gene matches: 8. Germline V gene sequence: CDR1 KGHDR, CDR2 SFDVKD. The CDR3 protein is CATSATLAGVGDTQYF. In DNA, the CDR3 is TGTGCCACCAGTGCTACACTAGCGGGAGTGGGAGATACGCAGTATTTT.

The chain carries TRBV9 and TRBJ2-3; 9 nucleotides match TRBD2. The CDR3 totals 17 residues. In germline, CDR1 is SGDLS, CDR2 YYNGEE. V gave up 0 bases and J gave up 5 bases; unmatched junction bases: 10. CDR3 loop: CASSVGAAGGPGDTQYF. CDR3 bases: TGTGCCAGCAGCGTAGGGGCGGCGGGAGGGCCAGGAGATACGCAGTATTTT.

At least ten counts were recorded for this clonotype. J is TRBJ1-4 and V is TRBV6-2 or TRBV6-3; D gene uncertain. CDR3 size: 15 residues. In germline, CDR1 is MNHEY, CDR2 SVGEGT. Deletions cut 5 bases from V and 4 bases from J, with 14 bases between. This chain's CDR3 is CASSNAGSRNEKLFF. In DNA form, the CDR3 reads TGTGCCAGCAGTAACGCTGGAAGCCGTAATGAAAAACTGTTTTTT.

The chain uses TRBV6-1 and TRBJ2-1; TRBD1 might be the D (5 bases). The CDR3 is made up of 14 amino acids. V gave up 4 bases and J gave up 10 bases, with 17 bases separating them. The germline CDR1 and CDR2 sequences are MNHNS and SASEGT. The CDR3, as DNA: TGTGCCAGCAGTGCATCCGCAGGGCTCGGGGAGCAGTTCTTC. Translated: CASSASAGLGEQFF.

This clonotype was seen at least ten times. V gene TRBV24-1 combines with J gene TRBJ1-5; 7 bases align to TRBD1. V was clipped by 4 bases and J by 5 bases; unmatched bases: 7. This CDR3 spans 15 amino acids. In germline, CDR1 is KGHDR, CDR2 SFDVKD. As DNA, the CDR3 is TGTGCCACCAGTGACTCGGGAACAGGGGATCAGCCCCAGCATTTT. Translated, it gives CATSDSGTGDQPQHF.

The sample holds many counts of this clonotype. CDR3 protein: CASRETVNYGYTF. For the CDR3, the DNA is TGTGCCAGCAGAGAGACGGTCAACTATGGCTACACCTTC. This chain connects TRBV12-3 or TRBV12-4 to TRBJ1-2; D is unclear. The CDR3 runs 13 residues. Trimming left V 6 bases short and J 2 bases short, with 10 bases between.

This clonotype was counted many times. The chain employs TRBV29-1 and TRBJ1-1; D ambiguous. In germline, CDR1 is SQVTM, CDR2 ANQGSEA. This CDR3 is 12 amino acids long. V dropped 2 bases and J dropped 4 bases, with 8 bases sitting between them. CDR3 sequence reads: CSVEFQSTEAFF. CDR3 bases: TGCAGCGTTGAATTTCAGAGCACTGAAGCTTTCTTT.

This clonotype was counted ten times or more. The rearrangement links TRBV12-5 to TRBJ2-2; 10 positions agree with TRBD2. Per the germline V gene, CDR1 is LGHNT and CDR2 is FRNRAP. This CDR3 contains 18 residues. The ends lost 0 bases at V and 4 bases at J; junction bases unmatched: 8. The CDR3 sequence is CASGLVARLAGVTGELFF. CDR3 nucleotide sequence: TGTGCTAGTGGTTTGGTAGCCCGTCTAGCGGGAGTCACCGGGGAGCTGTTTTTT.

This clonotype was counted many times. For the CDR3, the DNA is TGTGCCAGCAGTTTAGCGGGGACTAGCGGGAGTTACGAGCAGTACTTC. Its translation is CASSLAGTSGSYEQYF. This sequence joins TRBV28 and TRBJ2-7, with 14 bases that match TRBD2. Losses at the gene ends were 2 bases for V and 4 bases for J; bases not matched to a gene: 4. The CDR3 is 16 residues long. Germline CDR1 and CDR2: MDHEN and SYDVKM.

This clonotype has ten or more counts. The CDR3 DNA follows: TGTGCCAGCTCACCTGGGGCAGGTAGCTCTGGGGCCAACGTCCTGACTTTC. This gives the protein CASSPGAGSSGANVLTF. V and J are TRBV18 and TRBJ2-6, with D possibly TRBD1 on 5 matching bases. This CDR3 is built from 17 residues. Per germline, CDR1 KGHSH and CDR2 LQKENI. The V end lost 3 bases, the J end lost 0 bases, and 12 bases lay between the germline ends. The entire variable domain, with the rest obtained from reference TRBV18 and TRBJ2-6, is as follows: NAGVMQNPRHLVRRRGQEARLRCSPMKGHSHVYWYRQLPEEGLKFMVYLQKENIIDESGMPKERFSAEFPKEGPSILRIQQVVRGDSAAYFCASSPGAGSSGANVLTFGAGSRLTVL.

V usage is TRBV12-3 or TRBV12-4 and J usage is TRBJ2-1; no clear D. The tail of the sequence fits TRBJ2-7 better, so the J call may be wrong. The CDR3 is 14 amino acids. The CDR3 DNA is TGTGCCAGCAGCCCCACGCGGTCCTACAATGAGCAGTACTTC. Protein: CASSPTRSYNEQYF.